One sample yielded the 2 T cell receptor beta chains listed below, sequenced in a study of T cells in localized non-small cell lung cancer (dated by TCRdb to between 2020 and 2021). Preparation of the library involved the immunoSEQ multiplex PCR assay. TCRdb holds this immuneACCESS table with in-frame rearrangements only. Some clones are missing; in checked studies, unresolved V genes explain under half, and the rest has no known cause. For this sample the table gives tens of thousands of clones, of which 88% were detected only once. Of the sample, 20% to 25% falls within the top ten clones. This specimen consisted of peripheral blood, obtained before any cancer treatment. The receptors were sampled from a woman aged 40 to 75 with stage I squamous cell lung carcinoma.

The chain recombines TRBV6-1 with TRBJ1-3; no clear D gene. CDR3 length: 14 amino acids. Per germline, CDR1 MNHNS and CDR2 SASEGT. Trimming removed 3 bases from V and 0 bases from J, with 6 bases in between. CDR3 residues: CASSDISSGNTIYF. CDR3 nucleotides: TGTGCCAGCAGTGACATCTCCTCTGGAAACACCATATATTTT.

The J gene is TRBJ1-4, the V gene TRBV7-2; no reliable D call. From germline, CDR1 is SGHTA and CDR2 FQGNSA. The CDR3 is made up of 14 amino acids. The V end was cut by 4 bases, the J end by 8 bases, with 14 bases between. The CDR3 DNA sequence: TGTGCCAGCAGCTCCCCCGTTACTGGAGAAAAACTGTTTTTT. This gives the protein CASSSPVTGEKLFF. Supplemented by reference TRBV7-2 and TRBJ1-4, the full variable domain reads GAGVSQSPSNKVTEKGKDVELRCDPISGHTALYWYRQSLGQGLEFLIYFQGNSAPDKSGLPSDRFSAERTGGSVSTLTIQRTQQEDSAVYLCASSSPVTGEKLFFGSGTQLSVL.